Each of the 16 T cell receptor beta chains below was sequenced from the same sample in a study of PD-1 blockade in classical Hodgkin lymphoma. Time point: cycle 4 day 1 (C4D1), after six to seven weeks of nivolumab. Following autologous stem cell transplantation, relapse occurred in every patient, and exposure to brentuximab vedotin varied. Data came from immunoSEQ multiplex PCR; TCRdb stores just in-frame clones and leaves some out. Of 80,000 to 95,000 clones detected, under 85% appear once; the ten largest clones hold 15% to 20%. Material: peripheral blood mononuclear cells (PBMCs), obtained before the fourth cycle of nivolumab. The source of these receptors is a human donor with classical Hodgkin lymphoma.

This chain links TRBV6-1 with TRBJ2-5, with D hard to call. Trimming left V 6 bases short and J 5 bases short, with 4 bases between. The CDR3 is 10 amino acids. Germline-derived CDR1 and CDR2 are MNHNS and SASEGT. The CDR3 DNA follows: TGTGCCAGCAGGTCTGAGACCCAGTACTTC. It is translated as CASRSETQYF.

This sequence joins TRBV10-3 and TRBJ2-7; 11 nucleotides agree with TRBD2. Losses at the gene ends were 2 bases for V and 7 bases for J; bases not matched to a gene: 10. In germline, CDR1 is ENHRY, CDR2 SYGVKD. This CDR3 has 16 amino acids. The chain's CDR3 is CAISEPRLAGTGEQYF. Here the CDR3 DNA reads TGTGCCATCAGTGAGCCGCGACTAGCGGGAACGGGTGAGCAGTACTTC.

The chain recombines TRBV9 with TRBJ2-3; a weak D match, TRBD2 (6 bases). The CDR3 loop spans 14 amino acids. Trimming removed 0 bases at V and 5 bases at J, with 10 bases between. The germline CDR1 and CDR2 sequences are SGDLS and YYNGEE. The CDR3 is CASSVAGGEDTQYF. CDR3 coding DNA: TGTGCCAGCAGCGTAGCCGGGGGAGAAGATACGCAGTATTTT.

The rearrangement links TRBV2 to TRBJ2-5; TRBD1 is a possible D gene (7 bases). There are 16 residues in the CDR3. Germline CDR1 is SNHLY and CDR2 is FYNNEI. Trimming cost V 4 bases and J 4 bases, with 19 bases left between them. The CDR3 region is CASSGQFTQGGETQYF. CDR3 coding DNA: TGTGCCAGCAGTGGTCAATTCACCCAGGGGGGAGAGACCCAGTACTTC.

The gene calls are TRBV7-8 and TRBJ2-5; a weak D match, TRBD2 (6 bases). Germline V gene data show CDR1 as SGHVS and CDR2 as FQNEAQ. Trimming removed 3 bases at V and 2 bases at J, with 10 bases between. There are 14 residues in the CDR3. The CDR3 loop is CASSLGGAQETQYF. CDR3 nucleotide sequence: TGTGCCAGCAGCTTGGGCGGGGCTCAAGAGACCCAGTACTTC.

Written as DNA, the CDR3 is TGTGCCAGCAGTTTAGGCACCTACAATGAGCAGTTCTTC. Translation gives CASSLGTYNEQFF. This chain connects TRBV27 to TRBJ2-1; D is uncertain. Trimming stripped 2 bases from V and 2 bases from J, with 4 bases between. The CDR3 has 13 residues. CDR1 and CDR2 (germline): MNHEY, SMNVEV (reference sequence).

The chain links TRBV11-2 to TRBJ2-7; D call uncertain. V was trimmed by 3 bases and J by 6 bases, leaving 12 bases between them. The CDR3 runs to 13 residues. CDR1 SGHAT and CDR2 FQNNGV come from the germline V gene. Here the CDR3 DNA reads TGTGCCAGCAGCTTTTATAATTTCGGCGAGCAGTACTTC. Encoded protein: CASSFYNFGEQYF.

The chain carries TRBV10-3 and TRBJ2-7; D may be TRBD2 (6 bases). Deletions cut 10 bases from V and 3 bases from J, with 16 bases between. The CDR3 extends over 13 amino acids. In germline, CDR1 is ENHRY, CDR2 SYGVKD. CDR3 DNA: TGTGCCACCGCGGAGGGGCTCGTCTACGAGCAGTACTTC. As protein: CATAEGLVYEQYF.

V and J are TRBV5-6 and TRBJ2-7; 9 bases match TRBD1. Trimming took 7 bases from V and 5 from J; bases not matched to a gene: 13. The CDR3 runs to 15 residues. Germline CDR1 and CDR2: SGHDT and YYEEEE. CDR3 sequence reads: CASFANNRGRDEQYF. The CDR3, as DNA: TGTGCCAGCTTTGCCAACAACAGGGGGCGCGACGAGCAGTACTTC.

The chain recombines TRBV11-3 with TRBJ2-2; 8 nucleotides align to TRBD1. The CDR3 covers 15 residues. CDR1 and CDR2 (germline): SGHNT, YENEEA. The V and J ends lost 5 bases and 4 bases, in that order; junction bases with no gene match: 6. The CDR3 DNA is TGTGCCAGCAGCCCGGACAGGGCCGGCACCGGGGAGCTGTTTTTT. Residues: CASSPDRAGTGELFF.

V is TRBV19 and J is TRBJ2-1; TRBD2 might be the D (5 bases). This CDR3 comprises 14 residues. Looked up from germline, CDR1 is LNHDA and CDR2 is SQIVND (reference sequence). Trimming shortened V by 3 bases and J by 1 base, and 7 bases separated the two germline ends. The CDR3 region has the DNA TGTGCCAGTAGTATTCCGGGGTCCTACAATGAGCAGTTCTTC. Protein: CASSIPGSYNEQFF.

V and J are TRBV11-2 and TRBJ1-1; D is unclear. Germline V lookup: CDR1 SGHAT, CDR2 FQNNGV. The V end was cut by 5 bases, the J end by 1 base, with 8 bases between. The CDR3 has 13 amino acids. The CDR3 loop reads CASSRGRNTEAFF. The CDR3 coding sequence is TGTGCCAGCAGCCGAGGGCGGAACACTGAAGCTTTCTTT.

This clone has more than one count but fewer than ten. This rearrangement joins TRBV7-6 to TRBJ2-1; no reliable D call. The V and J ends lost 1 base and 12 bases respectively, with 10 bases between them. CDR3 length: 12 residues. Germline CDR1 and CDR2: SGHVS and FNYEAQ. The CDR3 region is CASSLEQSGQFF. The DNA for the CDR3 is TGTGCCAGCAGCTTAGAACAATCAGGGCAGTTCTTC.

A word on this clone: One end of the junction does not line up with germline, which may come from a read error. For the CDR3, the DNA is TGTGCCAGCAGCTTAGATCCTAGCGGACAAGCTCTCTTC. The encoded protein is CASSLDPSGQALF. The chain carries TRBV7-2 and TRBJ2-1; 7 bases line up with TRBD2. The CDR3 contains 13 residues. From germline, CDR1 is SGHTA and CDR2 FQGNSA.

This clone occurred a few times. This chain connects TRBV28 to TRBJ1-1, with TRBD1 as a possible D gene (6 bases). Trimming left V 5 bases short and J 10 bases short, with 11 bases between. Germline-derived CDR1 and CDR2 are MDHEN and SYDVKM. The length of the CDR3 is 11 residues. CDR3 protein: CASSKNRAAFF. CDR3 nucleotide sequence: TGTGCCAGCAGTAAAAACAGGGCAGCTTTCTTT. The full variable domain, with the rest looked up from reference TRBV28 and TRBJ1-1, is DVKVTQSSRYLVKRTGEKVFLECVQDMDHENMFWYRQDPGLGLRLIYFSYDVKMKEKGDIPEGYSVSREKKERFSLILESASTNQTSMYLCASSKNRAAFFGQGTRLTVV.

The chain is built from TRBV7-9 and TRBJ1-2; 8 positions match TRBD1. After removal of 5 bases from V and 14 bases from J, the junction contained 13 bases not matched to a gene. The germline CDR1 and CDR2 sequences are SEHNR and FQNEAQ (reference sequence). This CDR3 is 13 amino acids long. The CDR3 nucleotides read TGTGCCAGCAGCCCCGACCCTGGGACAGGAATAACCTTC. This encodes CASSPDPGTGITF.